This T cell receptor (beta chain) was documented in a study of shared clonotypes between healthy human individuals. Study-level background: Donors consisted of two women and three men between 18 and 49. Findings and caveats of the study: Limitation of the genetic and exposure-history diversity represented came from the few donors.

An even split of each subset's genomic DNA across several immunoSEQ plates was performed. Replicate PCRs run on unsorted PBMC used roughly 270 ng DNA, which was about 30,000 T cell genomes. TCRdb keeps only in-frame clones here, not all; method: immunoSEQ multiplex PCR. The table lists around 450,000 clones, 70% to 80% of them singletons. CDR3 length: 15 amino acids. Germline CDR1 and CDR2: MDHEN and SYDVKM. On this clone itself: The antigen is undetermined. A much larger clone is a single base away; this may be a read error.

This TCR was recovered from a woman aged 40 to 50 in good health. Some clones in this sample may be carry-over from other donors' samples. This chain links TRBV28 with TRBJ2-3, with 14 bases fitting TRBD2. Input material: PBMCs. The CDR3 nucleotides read TGTGTCAGCAGTCCACTGGGACTAGCGGGAGCTACGCAGTATTTT. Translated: CVSSPLGLAGATQYF. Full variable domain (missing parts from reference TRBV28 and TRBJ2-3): DVKVTQSSRYLVKRTGEKVFLECVQDMDHENMFWYRQDPGLGLRLIYFSYDVKMKEKGDIPEGYSVSREKKERFSLILESASTNQTSMYLCVSSPLGLAGATQYFGPGTRLTVL.